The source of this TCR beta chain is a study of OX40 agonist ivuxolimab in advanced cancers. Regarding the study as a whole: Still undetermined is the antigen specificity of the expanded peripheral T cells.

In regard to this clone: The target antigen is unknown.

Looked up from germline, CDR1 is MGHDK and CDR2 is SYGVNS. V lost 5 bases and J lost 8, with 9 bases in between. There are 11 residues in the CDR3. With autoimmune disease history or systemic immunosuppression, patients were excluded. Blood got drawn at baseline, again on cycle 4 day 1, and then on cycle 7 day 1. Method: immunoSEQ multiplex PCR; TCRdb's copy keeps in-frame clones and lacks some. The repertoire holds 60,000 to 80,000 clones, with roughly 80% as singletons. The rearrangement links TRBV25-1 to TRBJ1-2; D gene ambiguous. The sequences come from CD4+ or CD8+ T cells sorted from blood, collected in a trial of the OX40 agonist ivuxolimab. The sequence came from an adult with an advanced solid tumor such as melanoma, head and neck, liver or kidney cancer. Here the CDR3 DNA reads TGTGCCAGCAGTAAACCTGGGGGCTACACCTTC. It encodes CASSKPGGYTF.